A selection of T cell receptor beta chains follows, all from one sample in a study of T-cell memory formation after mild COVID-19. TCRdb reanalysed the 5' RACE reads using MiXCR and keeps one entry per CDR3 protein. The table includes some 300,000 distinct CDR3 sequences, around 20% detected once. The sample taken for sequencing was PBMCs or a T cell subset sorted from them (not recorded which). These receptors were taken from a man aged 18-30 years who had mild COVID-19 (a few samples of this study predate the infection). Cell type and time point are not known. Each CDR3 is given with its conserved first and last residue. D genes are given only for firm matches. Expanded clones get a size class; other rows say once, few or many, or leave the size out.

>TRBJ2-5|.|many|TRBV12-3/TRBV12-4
CASSLRGGEETQYF
TGTGCCAGCAGTTTAAGGGGAGGTGAAGAGACCCAGTACTTC
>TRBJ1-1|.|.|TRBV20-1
CSAPAMNTEAFF
TGCAGTGCTCCAGCAATGAACACTGAAGCTTTCTTT
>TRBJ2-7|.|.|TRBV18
CASSPRTGATYEQYF
TGTGCCAGCTCACCACGGACGGGAGCCACCTACGAGCAGTACTTC
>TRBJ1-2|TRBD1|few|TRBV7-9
CASSFLPGQGEDGYTF
TGTGCCAGCAGCTTCCTCCCGGGACAGGGTGAAGACGGCTACACCTTC
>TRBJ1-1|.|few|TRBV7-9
CASSHPEAFF
TGTGCCAGCAGTCACCCTGAAGCTTTCTTT
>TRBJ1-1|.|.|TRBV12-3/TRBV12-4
CASSPEYTEAFF
TGTGCCAGCAGTCCTGAGTACACTGAAGCTTTCTTT
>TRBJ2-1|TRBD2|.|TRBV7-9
CASSLISGDYNEQFF
TGTGCCAGCAGTTTAATCAGCGGGGACTACAATGAGCAGTTCTTC
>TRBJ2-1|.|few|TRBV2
CASSPHRDNTYNEQFF
TGTGCCAGCAGCCCTCACCGGGACAACACCTACAATGAGCAGTTCTTC
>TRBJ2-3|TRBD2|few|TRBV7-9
CASSPRVAGRSTDTQYF
TGTGCCAGCAGCCCAAGAGTAGCGGGGAGGAGCACAGATACGCAGTATTTT
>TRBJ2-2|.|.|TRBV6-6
CASSHSGNTGELFF
TGTGCCAGCAGTCACTCAGGGAACACCGGGGAGCTGTTTTTT
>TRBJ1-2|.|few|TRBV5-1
CASSLEGLTFLGYTF
TGCGCCAGCAGCTTGGAGGGCCTTACTTTCCTCGGCTACACCTTC
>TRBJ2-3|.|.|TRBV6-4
CASSSTRSRNTQYF
TGTGCCAGCAGTTCGACTAGATCGAGGAATACGCAGTATTTT
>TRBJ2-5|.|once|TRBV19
CASKKGGGTETQYF
TGTGCCAGTAAGAAGGGCGGCGGGACTGAGACCCAGTACTTC
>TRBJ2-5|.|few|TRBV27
CASSLGPLKTQYF
TGTGCCAGCAGTTTGGGGCCTCTCAAGACCCAGTACTTC
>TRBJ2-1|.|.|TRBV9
CASSVDGISYNEQFF
TGTGCCAGCAGCGTAGATGGTATCTCCTACAATGAGCAGTTCTTC
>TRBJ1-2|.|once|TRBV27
CASSTRAWGGGYTF
TGTGCCAGCAGTACGAGGGCGTGGGGTGGTGGCTACACCTTC
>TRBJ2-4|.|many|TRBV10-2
CASSEASKNIQYF
TGCGCCAGCAGTGAGGCCTCCAAAAACATTCAGTACTTC
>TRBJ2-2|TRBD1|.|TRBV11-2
CASSSQGVGELFF
TGTGCCAGCAGCTCCCAGGGGGTCGGGGAGCTGTTTTTT
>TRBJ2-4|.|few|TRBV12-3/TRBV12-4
CASSLRLGIDIQYF
TGTGCCAGCAGTTTACGCCTGGGGATAGACATTCAGTACTTC
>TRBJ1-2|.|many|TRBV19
CASSIPWQGRKSGYTF
TGTGCCAGTAGTATACCGTGGCAGGGGCGAAAGTCTGGCTACACCTTC
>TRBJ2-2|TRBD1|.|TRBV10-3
CAIRTDRANTGELFF
TGTGCCATCAGAACGGACAGGGCGAACACCGGGGAGCTGTTTTTT